These T cell receptor beta chains were read from a single sample in a study of OX40 agonist ivuxolimab in advanced cancers. The table came from immunoSEQ multiplex PCR; TCRdb's copy has only in-frame clones and leaves some out. This sample has tens of thousands of clones; nearly 90% occur once, and the top ten carry 0.6% to 0.85%. The sample in question was CD4+ or CD8+ T cells sorted from blood, obtained in a trial of the OX40 agonist ivuxolimab. These receptors were collected from an adult with an advanced solid tumor such as melanoma, head and neck, liver or kidney cancer. Each CDR3 is given with its conserved first and last residue. A D gene is named only where the DNA matches it firmly. Only some rows state a clone size, as once, few, many or a class for expanded clones.

TRBD1,TRBJ2-2,TRBV5-6,.,CASSPLDRGDTGELFF,TGTGCCAGCAGCCCTCTGGACAGGGGGGACACCGGGGAGCTGTTTTTT
.,TRBJ2-2,TRBV19,.,CASSTSWTGELFF,TGTGCCAGTAGTACCAGCTGGACCGGGGAGCTGTTTTTT
.,TRBJ2-7,TRBV5-1,.,CASSTDAQGPYEQYF,TGCGCCAGCAGCACGGACGCACAGGGACCCTACGAGCAGTACTTC
TRBD1,TRBJ1-5,TRBV19,.,CASSIGQGSNQPQHF,TGTGCCAGTAGTATTGGACAGGGTAGCAATCAGCCCCAGCATTTT
TRBD2,TRBJ2-4,TRBV5-4,.,CASSLAGLAGGRKNIQYF,TGTGCCAGCAGCTTGGCGGGACTAGCGGGAGGTCGCAAAAACATTCAGTACTTC
TRBD1,TRBJ2-7,TRBV11-2,.,CANSRLTGKYEQYF,TGTGCCAACAGCAGGTTGACAGGGAAGTACGAGCAGTACTTC
.,TRBJ2-5,TRBV6-6,.,CASSHSGAKETQYF,TGTGCCAGCAGTCACTCTGGGGCGAAGGAGACCCAGTACTTC
.,TRBJ1-3,TRBV5-1,.,CASSFGLGGSGNTIYF,TGCGCCAGCAGCTTCGGGTTGGGGGGCTCTGGAAACACCATATATTTT
TRBD2,TRBJ2-3,TRBV10-2,.,CASVGAGGISTDTQYF,TGCGCCAGCGTTGGAGCGGGAGGCATTAGCACAGATACGCAGTATTTT
.,TRBJ2-7,TRBV5-1,few,CASSLTGTEGTKQYF,TGCGCCAGCAGCTTGACCGGGACTGAGGGTACGAAGCAGTACTTC
TRBD1,TRBJ2-5,TRBV13,once,CASSRGQAREYF,TGTGCCAGCAGCCGAGGACAGGCTCGAGAGTACTTC
.,TRBJ1-3,TRBV6-6,.,CASSLVRYSGNTIYF,TGTGCCAGCAGCCTGGTCAGGTACTCTGGAAACACCATATATTTT